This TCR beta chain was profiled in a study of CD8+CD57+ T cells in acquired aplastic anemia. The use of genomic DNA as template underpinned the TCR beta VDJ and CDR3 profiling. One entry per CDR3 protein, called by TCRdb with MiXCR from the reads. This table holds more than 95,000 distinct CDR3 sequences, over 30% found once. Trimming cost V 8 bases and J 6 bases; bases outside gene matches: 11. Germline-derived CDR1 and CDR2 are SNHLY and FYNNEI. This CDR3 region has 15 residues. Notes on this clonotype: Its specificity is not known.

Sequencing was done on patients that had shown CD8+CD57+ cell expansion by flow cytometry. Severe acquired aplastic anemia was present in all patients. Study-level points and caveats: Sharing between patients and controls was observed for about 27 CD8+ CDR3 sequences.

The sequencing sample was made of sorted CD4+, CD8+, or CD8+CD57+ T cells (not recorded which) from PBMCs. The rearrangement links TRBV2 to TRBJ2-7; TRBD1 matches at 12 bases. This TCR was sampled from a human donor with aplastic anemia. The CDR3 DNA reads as TGTGCCAGCTCACCACAAGGGACAGGGGGCGGCGAGCAGTACTTC. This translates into CASSPQGTGGGEQYF.